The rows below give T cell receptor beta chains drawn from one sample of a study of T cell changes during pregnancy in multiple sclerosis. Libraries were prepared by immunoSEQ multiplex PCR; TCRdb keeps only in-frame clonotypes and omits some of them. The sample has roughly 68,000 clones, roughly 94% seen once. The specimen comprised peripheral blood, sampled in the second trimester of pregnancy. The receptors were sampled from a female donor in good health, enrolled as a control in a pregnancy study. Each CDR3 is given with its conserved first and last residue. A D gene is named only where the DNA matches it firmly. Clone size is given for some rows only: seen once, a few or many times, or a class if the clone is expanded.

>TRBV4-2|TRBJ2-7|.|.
CASSQDDISYEQYF
TGTGCCAGCAGCCAAGATGACATCTCCTACGAGCAGTACTTC
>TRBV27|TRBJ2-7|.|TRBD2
CASSDGGSFYEQYF
TGTGCCAGCAGTGATGGCGGGAGTTTTTACGAGCAGTACTTC
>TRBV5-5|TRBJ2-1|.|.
CASSSPVYNEQFF
TGTGCCAGCAGCTCCCCTGTATACAATGAGCAGTTCTTC
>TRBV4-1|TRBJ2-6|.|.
CASSHPGGTGSGANVLTF
TGCGCCAGCAGCCACCCTGGGGGGACGGGCTCTGGGGCCAACGTCCTGACTTTC
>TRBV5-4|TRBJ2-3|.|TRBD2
CASSLEASGPEGPYTQYF
TGTGCCAGCAGCCTTGAGGCTAGCGGTCCTGAGGGCCCCTATACGCAGTATTTT
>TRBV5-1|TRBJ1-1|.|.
CASLTTAGGTEAFF
TGCGCCAGTCTTACTACCGCGGGGGGCACTGAAGCTTTCTTT
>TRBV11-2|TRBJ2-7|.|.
CASSLTLMRQKYEQYF
TGTGCCAGCAGCTTAACCCTTATGAGACAAAAATACGAGCAGTACTTC
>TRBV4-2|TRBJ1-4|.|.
CASSQTPGSNEKLFF
TGTGCCAGCAGCCAAACCCCGGGTTCTAATGAAAAACTGTTTTTT
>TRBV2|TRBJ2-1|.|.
CASSDGQGSSYNEQFF
TGTGCCAGCAGTGATGGGCAGGGTAGCTCCTACAATGAGCAGTTCTTC
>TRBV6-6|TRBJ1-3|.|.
CASSSPYTEGNTIYF
TGTGCCAGCAGTTCACCCTATACAGAAGGAAACACCATATATTTT
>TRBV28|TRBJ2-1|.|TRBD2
CASRAGAPYNEQFF
TGTGCCAGCAGAGCGGGGGCCCCCTACAATGAGCAGTTCTTC
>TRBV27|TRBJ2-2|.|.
CASSRLGGKTNTGELFF
TGTGCCAGCAGTCGCTTGGGCGGGAAAACGAACACCGGGGAGCTGTTTTTT
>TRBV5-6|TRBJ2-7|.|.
CASSTSGTFFYEQYF
TGTGCCAGCAGCACGTCCGGGACTTTTTTCTACGAGCAGTACTTC
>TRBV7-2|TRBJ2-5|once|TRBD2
CASSLVSGGETQYF
TGTGCCAGCAGCTTAGTTAGCGGGGGTGAGACCCAGTACTTC
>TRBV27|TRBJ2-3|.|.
CASSLRGADTQYF
TGTGCCAGCAGTTTACGGGGAGCAGATACGCAGTATTTT
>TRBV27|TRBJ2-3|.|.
CASGDIGTDTQYF
TGTGCCAGCGGGGACATCGGCACAGATACGCAGTATTTT
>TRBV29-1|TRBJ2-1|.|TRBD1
CSVGTGATYEQFF
TGCAGCGTGGGGACAGGGGCCACTTATGAGCAGTTCTTC
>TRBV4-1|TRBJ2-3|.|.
CASGGQITDTQYF
TGCGCCAGCGGAGGACAGATCACAGATACGCAGTATTTT
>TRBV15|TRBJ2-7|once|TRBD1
CATSRVTGTGDYEQYF
TGTGCCACCAGCAGAGTCACCGGGACAGGGGATTACGAGCAGTACTTC
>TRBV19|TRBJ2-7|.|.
CASSRGRAYEQYF
TGTGCCAGTAGTAGGGGCAGAGCCTACGAGCAGTACTTC
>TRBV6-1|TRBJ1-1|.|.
CASSEYVAGTEAFF
TGTGCCAGCAGTGAATATGTGGCAGGCACTGAAGCTTTCTTT
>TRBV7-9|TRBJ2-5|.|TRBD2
CASSFGLGTSGRETQYF
TGTGCCAGCAGCTTCGGTCTCGGGACTAGCGGGAGAGAGACCCAGTACTTC
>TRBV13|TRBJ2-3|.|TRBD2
CASSLRGWGGGSMDTQYF
TGTGCCAGCAGTCTTAGAGGGTGGGGCGGGGGGTCAATGGATACGCAGTATTTT
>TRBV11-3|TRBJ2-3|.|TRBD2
CASSLGTSGGAGDTQYF
TGTGCCAGCAGCTTAGGGACTAGCGGGGGGGCTGGAGATACGCAGTATTTT
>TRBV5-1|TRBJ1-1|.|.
CASSLGGHSTEAFF
TGCGCCAGCAGCTTGGGGGGACACTCAACTGAAGCTTTCTTT
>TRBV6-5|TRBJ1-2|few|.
CASSRASGYGYTF
TGTGCCAGCAGCAGGGCGTCTGGCTATGGCTACACCTTC
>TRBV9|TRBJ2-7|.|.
CASSVGTKNEQYF
TGTGCCAGCAGCGTCGGGACAAAGAACGAGCAGTACTTC
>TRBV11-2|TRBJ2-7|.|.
CASSPDSRAFLYEQYF
TGTGCCAGCAGCCCGGACAGTCGAGCTTTTCTCTACGAGCAGTACTTC
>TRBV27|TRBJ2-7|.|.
CASSSRSYEQYF
TGTGCCAGCAGTTCGCGATCCTACGAGCAGTACTTC
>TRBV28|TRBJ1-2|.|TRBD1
CASSGQGALGYTF
TGTGCCAGCAGTGGACAGGGGGCGTTAGGCTACACCTTC
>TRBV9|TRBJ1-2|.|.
CASSVGGETNYGYTF
TGTGCCAGCAGCGTAGGGGGAGAGACCAACTATGGCTACACCTTC
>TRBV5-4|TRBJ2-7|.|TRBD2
CASSPGTSETYEQYF
TGTGCCAGCAGCCCTGGGACTAGCGAGACCTACGAGCAGTACTTC
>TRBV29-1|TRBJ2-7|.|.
CSVSPRQASYEQYF
TGCAGCGTTTCCCCCCGACAGGCGTCCTACGAGCAGTACTTC
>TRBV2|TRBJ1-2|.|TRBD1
CASSWDRGLRGYTF
TGTGCCAGCAGTTGGGACAGGGGTTTGAGGGGCTACACCTTC
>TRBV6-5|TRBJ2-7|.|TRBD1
CASSRTGGIYEQYF
TGTGCCAGCAGCCGGACAGGGGGAATCTACGAGCAGTACTTC
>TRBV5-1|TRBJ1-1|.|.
CASSTLQGMNTEAFF
TGCGCCAGCAGCACCCTACAGGGAATGAACACTGAAGCTTTCTTT
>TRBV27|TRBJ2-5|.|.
CASSKQGWGKTQYF
TGTGCCAGCAGTAAACAGGGTTGGGGGAAGACCCAGTACTTC
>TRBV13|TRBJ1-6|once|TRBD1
CASSIRRGTGLSPLHF
TGTGCCAGCAGCATCCGACGCGGGACAGGGTTATCACCCCTCCACTTT
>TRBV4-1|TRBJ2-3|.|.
CASSQAGVGTDTQYF
TGCGCCAGCAGCCAAGCGGGGGTGGGCACAGATACGCAGTATTTT
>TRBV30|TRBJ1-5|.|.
CAWSRESNQPQHF
TGTGCCTGGAGCCGGGAGAGCAATCAGCCCCAGCATTTT
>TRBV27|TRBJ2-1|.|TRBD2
CASSLYSGAGVGNEQFF
TGTGCCAGCAGTTTATATTCGGGCGCGGGAGTGGGGAATGAGCAGTTCTTC
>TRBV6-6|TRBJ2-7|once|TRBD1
CASSPGTVSYEQYF
TGTGCCAGCAGTCCCGGGACAGTCTCCTACGAGCAGTACTTC
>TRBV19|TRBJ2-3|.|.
CASREQEATDTQYF
TGTGCCAGTAGGGAGCAGGAGGCGACAGATACGCAGTATTTT
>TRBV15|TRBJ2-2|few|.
CATANLAGELFF
TGTGCCACCGCGAATTTGGCCGGGGAGCTGTTTTTT
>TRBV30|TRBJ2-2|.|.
CAWSFRETGELFF
TGTGCCTGGAGTTTTCGTGAGACCGGGGAGCTGTTTTTT
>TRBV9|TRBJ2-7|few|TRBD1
CASSVGQGAHYEQYF
TGTGCCAGCAGCGTCGGACAGGGGGCTCACTACGAGCAGTACTTC
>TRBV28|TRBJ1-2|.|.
CASSPRVYYGYTF
TGTGCCAGCAGCCCGAGGGTATACTATGGCTACACCTTC
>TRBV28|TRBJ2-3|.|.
CASSTPGTDTQYF
TGTGCCAGCAGCACCCCAGGCACAGATACGCAGTATTTT
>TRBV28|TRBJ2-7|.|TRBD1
CASSFLSTGPYEQYF
TGTGCCAGCAGTTTCCTATCGACAGGGCCCTACGAGCAGTACTTC
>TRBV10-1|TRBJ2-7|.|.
CASSQGTRGHEQYF
TGCGCCAGCAGTCAGGGGACAAGGGGCCACGAGCAGTACTTC
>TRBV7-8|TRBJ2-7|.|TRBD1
CASSVLPDRGYEQYF
TGTGCCAGCAGCGTTCTTCCGGACAGGGGCTACGAGCAGTACTTC
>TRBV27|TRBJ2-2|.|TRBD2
CASSSLTSGRALNTGELFF
TGTGCCAGCAGTTCACTGACTAGCGGGAGGGCCTTGAACACCGGGGAGCTGTTTTTT
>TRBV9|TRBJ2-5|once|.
CASSVGWGEETQYF
TGTGCCAGCAGCGTAGGTTGGGGGGAAGAGACCCAGTACTTC
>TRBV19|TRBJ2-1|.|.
CASSTAGYNEQFF
TGTGCCAGTAGTACCGCCGGGTACAATGAGCAGTTCTTC
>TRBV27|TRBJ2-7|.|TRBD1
CASSLGGQGYEQYF
TGTGCCAGCAGTTTAGGGGGACAGGGCTACGAGCAGTACTTC
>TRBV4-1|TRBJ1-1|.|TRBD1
CASSHASVTGWYTEAFF
TGCGCCAGCAGCCATGCTTCCGTGACAGGGTGGTACACTGAAGCTTTCTTT
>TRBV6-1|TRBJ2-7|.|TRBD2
CASSERSSGSYEQYF
TGTGCCAGCAGTGAAAGGTCTAGCGGGAGCTACGAGCAGTACTTC
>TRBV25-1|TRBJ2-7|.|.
CARPVAAPKIVYEQYF
TGTGCAAGGCCAGTTGCGGCACCTAAAATAGTGTACGAGCAGTACTTC
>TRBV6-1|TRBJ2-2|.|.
CASGGRSGYGELFF
TGTGCCAGCGGGGGCAGGTCTGGGTACGGGGAGCTGTTTTTT